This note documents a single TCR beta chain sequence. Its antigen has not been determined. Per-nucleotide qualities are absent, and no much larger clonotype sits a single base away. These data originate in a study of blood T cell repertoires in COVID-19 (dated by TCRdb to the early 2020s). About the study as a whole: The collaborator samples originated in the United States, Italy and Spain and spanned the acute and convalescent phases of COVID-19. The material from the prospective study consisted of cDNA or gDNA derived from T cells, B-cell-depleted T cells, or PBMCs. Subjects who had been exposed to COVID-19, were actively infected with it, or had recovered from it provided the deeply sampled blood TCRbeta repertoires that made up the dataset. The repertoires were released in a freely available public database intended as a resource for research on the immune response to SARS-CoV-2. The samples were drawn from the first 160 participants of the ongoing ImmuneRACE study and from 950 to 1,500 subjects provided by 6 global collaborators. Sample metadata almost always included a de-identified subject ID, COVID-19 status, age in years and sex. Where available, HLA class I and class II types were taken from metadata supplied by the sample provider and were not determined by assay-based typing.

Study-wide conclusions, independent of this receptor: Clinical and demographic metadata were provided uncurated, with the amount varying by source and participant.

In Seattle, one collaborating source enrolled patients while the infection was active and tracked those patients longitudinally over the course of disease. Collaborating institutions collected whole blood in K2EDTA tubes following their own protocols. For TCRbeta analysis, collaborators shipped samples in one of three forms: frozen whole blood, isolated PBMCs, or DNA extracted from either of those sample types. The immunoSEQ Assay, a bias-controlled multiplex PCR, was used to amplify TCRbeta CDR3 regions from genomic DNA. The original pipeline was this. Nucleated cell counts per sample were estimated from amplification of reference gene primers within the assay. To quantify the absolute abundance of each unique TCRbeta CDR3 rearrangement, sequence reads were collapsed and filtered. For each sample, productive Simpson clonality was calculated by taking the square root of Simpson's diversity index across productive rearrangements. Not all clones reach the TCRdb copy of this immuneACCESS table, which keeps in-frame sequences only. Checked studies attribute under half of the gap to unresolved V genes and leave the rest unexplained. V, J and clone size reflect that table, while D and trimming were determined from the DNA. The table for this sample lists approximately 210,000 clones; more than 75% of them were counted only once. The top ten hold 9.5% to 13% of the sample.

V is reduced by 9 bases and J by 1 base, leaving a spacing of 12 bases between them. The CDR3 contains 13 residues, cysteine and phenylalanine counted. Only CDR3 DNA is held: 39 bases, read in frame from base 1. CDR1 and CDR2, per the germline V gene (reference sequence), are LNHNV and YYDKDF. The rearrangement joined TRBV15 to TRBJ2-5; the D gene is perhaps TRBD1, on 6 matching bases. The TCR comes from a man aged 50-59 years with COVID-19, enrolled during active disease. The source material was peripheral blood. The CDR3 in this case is CATTDRLQETQYF. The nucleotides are TGTGCCACTACTGACAGGCTCCAAGAGACCCAGTACTTC.